This TCR beta chain comes out of a study of T cells in Graves' hyperthyroidism and ophthalmopathy. Study observations and caveats: Blood held most thyroid clonotypes expanded above 0.001 frequency.

Out of roughly 10 ml of fresh peripheral blood came the PBMCs. Researchers took RNA transcripts and amplified the TCR beta CDR3 regions from them. Using the HTBI primer set, a first-round RT-PCR was run on the TCR CDR3. TCRdb used MiXCR to reprocess the multiplex PCR reads, holding one entry per CDR3 protein. Among approximately 590,000 distinct CDR3 sequences listed, 15% to 19% were seen once. This clonotype came up a few times. Its antigen is unknown. Its ends do not fully match the called genes, so a read error is possible. The CDR3 sequence is 18 residues long. Germline CDR1 and CDR2: MNHEY and SVGAGI.

This clonotype was sampled from a woman younger than 45 with Graves' hyperthyroidism. Input material: blood. The V gene is TRBV6-5, the J gene TRBJ2-1, with 12 positions matching TRBD2. The CDR3 region is CANSYPNLAGGRGNEQFF. For the CDR3, the DNA is TGTGCCAACAGTTACCCCAATCTAGCGGGAGGGAGAGGCAATGAGCAGTTCTTC.